This passage covers 8 T cell receptor beta chains from one sample sequenced in a study of blood T cell repertoires in COVID-19. Sequencing used immunoSEQ multiplex PCR; TCRdb keeps in-frame clones, though not all of them. The sample lists 200,000 to 250,000 clones; roughly 85% were seen once. The material sequenced was PBMCs or T cells enriched from blood (not recorded which). Receptors originate from a man aged 35 to 55 who had recovered from COVID-19.

The chain links TRBV2 to TRBJ2-7; D is possibly TRBD1 (6 bases). Germline V gene sequence: CDR1 SNHLY, CDR2 FYNNEI. This CDR3 has 14 residues. V was pared by 8 bases and J by 3 bases, with 17 bases between. The CDR3 sequence is CASQFRDTVYEQYF. The CDR3 DNA sequence: TGTGCCAGCCAATTCCGGGACACTGTCTACGAGCAGTACTTC.

V and J are TRBV7-9 and TRBJ2-7; possible D gene TRBD2, 5 bases. Germline loops: CDR1 SEHNR, CDR2 FQNEAQ (reference sequence). Trimming left V 5 bases short and J 3 bases short, with 8 bases between. The CDR3 runs 12 residues. The CDR3 nucleotides are TGTGCCAGCAGCCCCCGGGACTACGAGCAGTACTTC. It encodes CASSPRDYEQYF.

Comments on this clone: Distinct nucleotide sequences in the sample also encode this CDR3. The rearrangement links TRBV18 to TRBJ2-7; D is ambiguous. Germline CDR1 is KGHSH and CDR2 is LQKENI. The CDR3 totals 12 residues. V lost 3 bases and J lost 0, with 3 bases in between. The CDR3 nucleotides read TGTGCCAGCTCACCGAGCTCCTACGAGCAGTACTTC. It specifies CASSPSSYEQYF.

This clone has a single count. The chain has TRBV27 and TRBJ2-5; 8 bases are a match to TRBD2. The CDR3 is made up of 15 amino acids. Losses at the gene ends were 6 bases for V and 1 base for J; bases not matched to a gene: 7. The germline CDR1 and CDR2 sequences are MNHEY and SMNVEV (reference sequence). The CDR3 protein is CASSRSSGPQETQYF. The CDR3 DNA is TGTGCCAGCAGCCGATCTAGCGGGCCCCAAGAGACCCAGTACTTC.

This clone was counted only a few times. The chain joins TRBV18 to TRBJ1-5; no firm D call. The CDR3 is 14 amino acids. Germline V gene data show CDR1 as KGHSH and CDR2 as LQKENI. V was clipped by 3 bases and J by 2 bases, with 8 bases between them. In DNA, the CDR3 is TGTGCCAGCTCACCCGAGGGTGGCAATCAGCCCCAGCATTTT. Amino acid sequence: CASSPEGGNQPQHF.

The chain employs TRBV5-6 and TRBJ2-7; 9 nucleotides line up with TRBD2. Trimming at V came to 0 bases and at J to 4 bases, leaving 2 bases not matched to a gene. Germline assignment: CDR1 SGHDT and CDR2 YYEEEE. CDR3 length: 14 amino acids. The CDR3 DNA sequence: TGTGCCAGCAGCTTGGGTAGCGGGAGTTACGAGCAGTACTTC. Residues: CASSLGSGSYEQYF.

The chain has TRBV18 and TRBJ2-7; no reliable D call. V was cut by 2 bases and J by 2 bases, with 16 bases left in between. Germline V lookup: CDR1 KGHSH, CDR2 LQKENI. This CDR3 is built from 16 residues. The CDR3 DNA is TGTGCCAGCTCACCAGGGCAGGTAAAGGAAGCCTACGAGCAGTACTTC. Protein product: CASSPGQVKEAYEQYF.

The V gene is TRBV27, the J gene TRBJ2-7, with TRBD1 as a possible D gene (6 bases). The CDR3 covers 15 residues. Germline V CDR1 and CDR2: MNHEY, SMNVEV (reference sequence). Trimming pared 5 bases from V and 5 bases from J, leaving 19 bases between. The CDR3 spells CASSQLAGVPHEQYF. The CDR3 nucleotides read TGTGCCAGCAGTCAACTGGCAGGGGTCCCCCACGAGCAGTACTTC.